This T cell receptor (beta chain) was recovered during a study of T cell responses to AZD1222 COVID-19 vaccine. Broader study findings: At baseline, just 6 or 7 AZD1222 recipients tested seropositive. Recipients of two AZD1222 doses showed rising Spike-specific TCR breadth and depth. Along spike, vaccine-associated CD4 TCRs were found throughout, with dominance at 160-218 and 743-854. Females outnumbered males among donors, who were mostly white British; clonal diversity was possibly underestimated.

Concerning this clone itself: Its antigen is undetermined.

V lost 8 bases to trimming and J lost 8 bases; unmatched junction nucleotides: 11. CDR1 is MNHEY and CDR2 is SVGAGI in the germline V gene. The CDR3 has 14 amino acids. The protocol was immunoSEQ multiplex PCR, while the TCRdb copy is restricted to in-frame clones and leaves out a portion. The sample records roughly 100,000 clones, around nine tenths being singletons. The source of this sequence is an adult in good health. This chain joins TRBV6-5 and TRBJ1-4, with TRBD1 matching 7 bases. The specimen was peripheral blood, collected on day 0 of AZD1222 vaccination. Here the CDR3 DNA reads TGTGCCAGCCCTAGACAGGGTATCGGGGAAAAACTGTTTTTT. Residues: CASPRQGIGEKLFF.